This paragraph reports one T cell receptor (beta chain). The CDR3 is 17 residues long. Trimming cost V 3 bases and J 6 bases; bases outside gene matches: 12. The table came from immunoSEQ multiplex PCR; TCRdb's copy has only in-frame clones and leaves some out. Of about 80,000 clones in the sample, 95% to 98% were seen once. This entry belongs to a study of technical replicates of blood from several donors. The V call is TRBV23-1, the J call TRBJ2-5; 11 bases are shared with TRBD1. TRBV23-1 is labeled an ORF, and its function is uncertain. The sequence was collected from a human donor in good health. The specimen was T cells isolated from PBMCs. CDR3 amino acids: CASSHVPRTGGMKTQYF. In nucleotides, the CDR3 is TGCGCCAGCAGTCACGTCCCAAGGACAGGGGGCATGAAGACCCAGTACTTC.